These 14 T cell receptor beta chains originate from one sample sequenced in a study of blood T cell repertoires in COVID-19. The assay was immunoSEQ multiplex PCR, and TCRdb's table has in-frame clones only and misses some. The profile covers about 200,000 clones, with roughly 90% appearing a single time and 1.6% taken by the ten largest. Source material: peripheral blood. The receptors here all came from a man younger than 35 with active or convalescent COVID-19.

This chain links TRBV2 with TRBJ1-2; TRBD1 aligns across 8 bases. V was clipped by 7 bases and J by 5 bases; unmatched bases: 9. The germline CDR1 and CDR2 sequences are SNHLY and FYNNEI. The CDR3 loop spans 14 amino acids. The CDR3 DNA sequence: TGTGCCAGCACCGCAGGGGGCGCCTTTTATGGCTACACCTTC. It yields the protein CASTAGGAFYGYTF.

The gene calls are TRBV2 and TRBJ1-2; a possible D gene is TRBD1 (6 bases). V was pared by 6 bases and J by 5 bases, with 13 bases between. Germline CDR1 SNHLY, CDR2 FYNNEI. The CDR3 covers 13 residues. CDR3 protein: CASRWTDDYGYTF. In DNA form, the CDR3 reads TGTGCCAGCAGGTGGACAGACGATTATGGCTACACCTTC.

The CDR3 spells CALHRGIRTEAFF. CDR3 nucleotides: TGTGCCTTACACAGGGGGATCCGGACTGAAGCTTTCTTT. The rearrangement uses TRBV30 and TRBJ1-1; 8 bases are a match to TRBD1. The CDR3 is 13 amino acids. Germline V CDR1 and CDR2: GTSNPN, SVGIG (reference sequence). Unmatched junction bases numbered 9, after V lost 7 bases and J lost 5 bases. Full variable domain (missing parts from reference TRBV30 and TRBJ1-1): SQTIHQWPATLVQPVGSPLSLECTVEGTSNPNLYWYRQAAGRGLQLLFYSVGIGQISSEVPQNLSASRPQDRQFILSSKKLLLSDSGFYLCALHRGIRTEAFFGQGTRLTVV.

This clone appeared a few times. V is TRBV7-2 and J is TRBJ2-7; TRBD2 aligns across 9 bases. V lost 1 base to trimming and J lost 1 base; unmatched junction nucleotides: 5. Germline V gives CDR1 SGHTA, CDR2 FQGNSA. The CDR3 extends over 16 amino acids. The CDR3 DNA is TGTGCCAGCAGCTTAGATCCGGCGGGAGGGTCCTACGAGCAGTACTTC. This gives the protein CASSLDPAGGSYEQYF.

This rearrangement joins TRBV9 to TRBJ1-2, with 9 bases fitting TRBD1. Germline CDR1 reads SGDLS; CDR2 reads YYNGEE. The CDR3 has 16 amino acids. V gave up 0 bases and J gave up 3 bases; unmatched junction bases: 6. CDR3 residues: CASSVAGTGSHYGYTF. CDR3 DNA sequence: TGTGCCAGCAGCGTAGCTGGGACAGGGTCTCACTATGGCTACACCTTC.

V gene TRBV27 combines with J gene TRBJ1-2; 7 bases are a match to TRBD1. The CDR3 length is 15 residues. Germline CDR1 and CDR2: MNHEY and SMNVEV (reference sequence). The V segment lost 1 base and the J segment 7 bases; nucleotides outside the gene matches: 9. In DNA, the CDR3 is TGTGCCAGCAGTTTATGGGCCAGGGGGTACTCTGGCTACACCTTC. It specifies CASSLWARGYSGYTF.

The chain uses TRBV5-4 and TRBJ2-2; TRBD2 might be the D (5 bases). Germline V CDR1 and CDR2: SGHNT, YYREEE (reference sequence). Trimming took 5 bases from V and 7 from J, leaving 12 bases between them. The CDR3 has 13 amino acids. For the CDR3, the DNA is TGTGCCAGCAGTTGGACTGCGGACGGGGAGCTGTTTTTT. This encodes CASSWTADGELFF.

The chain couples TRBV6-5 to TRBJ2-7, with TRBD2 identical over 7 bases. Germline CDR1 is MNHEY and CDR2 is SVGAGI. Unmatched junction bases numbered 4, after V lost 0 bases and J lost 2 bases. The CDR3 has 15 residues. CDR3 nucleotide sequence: TGTGCCAGCAGTTACTCTAGCGGGCCCGCCTACGAGCAGTACTTC. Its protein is CASSYSSGPAYEQYF.

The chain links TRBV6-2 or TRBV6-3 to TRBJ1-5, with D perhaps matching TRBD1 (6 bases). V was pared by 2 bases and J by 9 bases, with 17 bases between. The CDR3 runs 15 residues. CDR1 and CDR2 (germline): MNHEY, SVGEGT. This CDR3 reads CASSYLPGSTGPQHF. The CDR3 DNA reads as TGTGCCAGCAGTTACCTACCCGGCTCGACAGGGCCCCAGCATTTT.

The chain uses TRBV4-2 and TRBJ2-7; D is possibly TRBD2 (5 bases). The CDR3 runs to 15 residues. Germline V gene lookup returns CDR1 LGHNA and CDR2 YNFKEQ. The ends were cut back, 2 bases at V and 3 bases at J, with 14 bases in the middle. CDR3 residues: CASSQSTRGIYEQYF. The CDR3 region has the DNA TGTGCCAGCAGCCAATCCACTAGAGGTATCTACGAGCAGTACTTC.

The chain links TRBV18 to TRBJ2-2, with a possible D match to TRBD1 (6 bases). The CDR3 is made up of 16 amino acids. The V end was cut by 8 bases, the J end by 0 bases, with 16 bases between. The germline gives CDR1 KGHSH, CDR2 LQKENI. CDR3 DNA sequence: TGTGCCAGCACCCCCGGGACAACTGCGAACACCGGGGAGCTGTTTTTT. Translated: CASTPGTTANTGELFF.

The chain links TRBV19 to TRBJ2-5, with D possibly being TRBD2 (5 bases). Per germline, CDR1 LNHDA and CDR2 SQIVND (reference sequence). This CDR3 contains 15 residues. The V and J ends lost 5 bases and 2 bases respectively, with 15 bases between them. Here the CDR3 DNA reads TGTGCCAGTAGTCCATCAATAGCGATTCAAGAGACCCAGTACTTC. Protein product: CASSPSIAIQETQYF.

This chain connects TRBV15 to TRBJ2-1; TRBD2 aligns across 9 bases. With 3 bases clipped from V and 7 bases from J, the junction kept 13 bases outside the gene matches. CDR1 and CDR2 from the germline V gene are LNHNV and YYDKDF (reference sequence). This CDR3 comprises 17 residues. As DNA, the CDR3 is TGTGCCACCAGCAGCGTAGCGGGAGTAAAGTATTGGAATGAGCAGTTCTTC. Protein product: CATSSVAGVKYWNEQFF.

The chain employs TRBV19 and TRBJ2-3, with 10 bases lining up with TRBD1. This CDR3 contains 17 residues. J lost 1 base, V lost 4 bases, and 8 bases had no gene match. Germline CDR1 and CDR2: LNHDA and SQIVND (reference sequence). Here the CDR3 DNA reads TGTGCCAGTAGTACCGGGACAGGGGTCGTCGGCACAGATACGCAGTATTTT. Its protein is CASSTGTGVVGTDTQYF.